Following are 19 T cell receptor beta chains from one sample sequenced in a study of CD8+ T cells in alopecia areata. As the sequencing template, cDNA was produced by extracting RNA and reverse transcribing it. The method was immunoSEQ multiplex PCR; TCRdb's version includes in-frame clones alone and lacks a portion of them. The sample holds 150,000 or so clones; just over 65% are singletons and the top ten take around 0.9%. Described treatment: oral pan-JAK inhibitor, 5-10 mg twice daily. This specimen consisted of CD4+ T cells sorted from blood, obtained at week 4, from a patient treated with tofacitinib. The receptors derive from a human donor with alopecia areata.

This clone was counted only a few times. V gene TRBV6-4 combines with J gene TRBJ2-3, with 10 bases aligning to TRBD1. CDR3 length: 14 amino acids. Germline V gene lookup returns CDR1 MRHNA and CDR2 SNTAGT. With V trimmed by 5 bases and J by 6 bases, 5 bases remained unmatched. The CDR3 sequence: CASSPGQGKDTQYF. The CDR3 region has the DNA TGTGCCAGCAGTCCGGGACAGGGGAAGGATACGCAGTATTTT.

This chain joins TRBV2 and TRBJ1-1; no reliable D call. The CDR3 loop spans 14 amino acids. Germline CDR1 SNHLY, CDR2 FYNNEI. V was clipped by 6 bases and J by 1 base, with 12 bases between them. The CDR3 nucleotides are TGTGCCAGCAGCCTGGAGGGAGAGAACACTGAAGCTTTCTTT. Its translation is CASSLEGENTEAFF.

The chain is built from TRBV27 and TRBJ2-6; 7 bases are shared with TRBD1. J was trimmed by 2 bases and V by 6 bases; bases with no gene match: 4. The CDR3 consists of 15 residues. Looked up from germline, CDR1 is MNHEY and CDR2 is SMNVEV (reference sequence). Here the CDR3 reads CASSTRGPGANVLTF. In DNA form, the CDR3 reads TGTGCCAGCAGCACTAGGGGGCCTGGGGCCAACGTCCTGACTTTC.

The V call is TRBV29-1, the J call TRBJ2-3; TRBD1 might be the D (6 bases). The CDR3 length is 13 residues. Germline CDR1 SQVTM, CDR2 ANQGSEA. Trimming took off 6 bases at V and 0 bases at J, with 10 bases between the two ends. The CDR3 loop reads CSVSDSSTDTQYF. The CDR3 region has the DNA TGCAGCGTATCGGACAGTAGCACAGATACGCAGTATTTT.

The chain links TRBV23-1 to TRBJ2-5; TRBD1 agrees at 7 bases. TRBV23-1 is designated an ORF whose function remains uncertain. Trimming at V came to 7 bases and at J to 5 bases, leaving 7 bases not matched to a gene. This CDR3 is built from 13 residues. CDR3 in amino acids: CASITTGRETQYF. The CDR3 nucleotides are TGCGCCAGCATTACGACAGGGCGGGAGACCCAGTACTTC.

CDR3 DNA: TGTGCCAGCAGCTTAGCACCTGAGCAGTTCTTC. Amino acids: CASSLAPEQFF. This sequence joins TRBV7-9 and TRBJ2-1; D ambiguous. Trimming shortened V by 0 bases and J by 9 bases, and 3 bases separated the two germline ends. Germline loops: CDR1 SEHNR, CDR2 FQNEAQ (reference sequence). The CDR3 is 11 residues long.

This clone was recorded a few times. The CDR3 DNA sequence: TGTGCCTGGAGTCTACAGGACAGGGGTACCTATGGCTACACCTTC. It is translated as CAWSLQDRGTYGYTF. The chain joins TRBV30 to TRBJ1-2; 9 nucleotides match TRBD1. The CDR3 consists of 15 residues. With V trimmed by 2 bases and J by 4 bases, 8 bases remained unmatched. From germline, CDR1 is GTSNPN and CDR2 SVGIG (reference sequence). Complete variable domain (other parts from reference TRBV30 and TRBJ1-2): SQTIHQWPATLVQPVGSPLSLECTVEGTSNPNLYWYRQAAGRGLQLLFYSVGIGQISSEVPQNLSASRPQDRQFILSSKKLLLSDSGFYLCAWSLQDRGTYGYTFGSGTRLTVV.

In regard to this clone: Only one base separates this from a far larger clonotype, so it likely reflects a read error. The genes are TRBV7-3 and TRBJ1-2; no reliable D call. Germline CDR1 SGHTA, CDR2 FQGTGA. CDR3 length: 13 residues. Trimming stripped 5 bases from V and 2 bases from J, with 9 bases between. The CDR3 is CASSPDGNYGYTF. CDR3 nucleotides: TGTGCCAGCAGCCCGGACGGGAACTATGGCTACACCTTC.

This clone occurred a few times. The chain is built from TRBV5-6 and TRBJ1-6; no definite D call. CDR3 length equals 13 residues. V lost 4 bases and J 7 bases, leaving 9 bases between the germline ends. Germline CDR1 reads SGHDT; CDR2 reads YYEEEE. CDR3 sequence reads: CASSPERNSPLHF. Written as DNA, the CDR3 is TGTGCCAGCAGCCCCGAGCGCAATTCACCCCTCCACTTT.

Here the CDR3 DNA reads TGCAGCGTTGGGTTCCAGGGGGCTAACGAGCAGTTCTTC. Its protein is CSVGFQGANEQFF. The chain uses TRBV29-1 and TRBJ2-1; 8 bases are a match to TRBD1. V trimming: 4 bases; J trimming: 10 bases; junction bases outside the gene matches: 9. CDR1 SQVTM and CDR2 ANQGSEA come from the germline V gene. This CDR3 spans 13 amino acids.

The genes are TRBV7-8 and TRBJ2-5; D is unresolved. The CDR3 extends over 12 amino acids. Germline-derived CDR1 and CDR2 are SGHVS and FQNEAQ. Trimming removed 2 bases from V and 4 bases from J, with 5 bases in between. This CDR3 is CASSLMTETQYF. The DNA for the CDR3 is TGTGCCAGCAGCTTAATGACAGAGACCCAGTACTTC.

The chain couples TRBV2 to TRBJ1-1, with TRBD1 matching 7 bases. Germline V lookup: CDR1 SNHLY, CDR2 FYNNEI. The ends lost 7 bases at V and 1 base at J; junction bases unmatched: 6. The CDR3 runs to 14 residues. CDR3 in DNA: TGTGCCAGCACCGCCGGACAGGCGAACACTGAAGCTTTCTTT. The encoded protein is CASTAGQANTEAFF. The whole variable domain, filled in from reference TRBV2 and TRBJ1-1, reads EPEVTQTPSHQVTQMGQEVILRCVPISNHLYFYWYRQILGQKVEFLVSFYNNEISEKSEIFDDQFSVERPDGSNFTLKIRSTKLEDSAMYFCASTAGQANTEAFFGQGTRLTVV.

The rearrangement uses TRBV9 and TRBJ1-1; tentatively, D is TRBD1 (6 bases). This CDR3 spans 15 amino acids. Trimming left V 4 bases short and J 1 base short, with 14 bases between. CDR1 and CDR2 from the germline V gene are SGDLS and YYNGEE. CDR3 in amino acids: CASSSEGGPNTEAFF. Here the CDR3 DNA reads TGTGCCAGCAGCTCCGAGGGGGGTCCGAACACTGAAGCTTTCTTT. Complete variable domain (other parts from reference TRBV9 and TRBJ1-1): DSGVTQTPKHLITATGQRVTLRCSPRSGDLSVYWYQQSLDQGLQFLIQYYNGEERAKGNILERFSAQQFPDLHSELNLSSLELGDSALYFCASSSEGGPNTEAFFGQGTRLTVV.

The V call is TRBV4-2, the J call TRBJ2-3; D might be TRBD2 (7 bases). Trimming pared 4 bases from V and 5 bases from J, leaving 16 bases between. This CDR3 spans 15 amino acids. CDR1 LGHNA and CDR2 YNFKEQ come from the germline V gene. CDR3 region: CASSPGRGGLDTQYF. CDR3 coding DNA: TGTGCCAGCAGCCCGGGGAGGGGGGGCCTAGATACGCAGTATTTT.

The chain links TRBV11-2 to TRBJ2-5; possible D gene TRBD2, 6 bases. V gave up 4 bases and J gave up 2 bases, with 17 bases separating them. The CDR3 spans 16 residues. Germline V lookup: CDR1 SGHAT, CDR2 FQNNGV. CDR3 residues: CASSSLGRSGQETQYF. The CDR3 region has the DNA TGTGCCAGCAGCTCCTTGGGGAGGTCCGGGCAAGAGACCCAGTACTTC. The variable domain in full, completed from reference TRBV11-2 and TRBJ2-5, reads EAGVAQSPRYKIIEKRQSVAFWCNPISGHATLYWYQQILGQGPKLLIQFQNNGVVDDSQLPKDRFSAERLKGVDSTLKIQPAKLEDSAVYLCASSSLGRSGQETQYFGPGTRLLVL.

This clone was recorded once. The gene calls are TRBV5-1 and TRBJ2-5; D is perhaps TRBD1 or TRBD2 (5 bases each). CDR3 length: 14 residues. The V gene lost 0 bases and the J gene lost 5 bases, with 11 bases spanning the gap. Germline V lookup: CDR1 SGHRS, CDR2 YFSETQ. In DNA, the CDR3 is TGCGCCAGCAGCTTGGTCATGGGGGTTGAGACCCAGTACTTC. It encodes CASSLVMGVETQYF.

The chain joins TRBV15 to TRBJ1-2, with TRBD1 matching 7 bases. V shed 5 bases, J shed 4 bases, and the junction held 10 bases outside the gene matches. The CDR3 contains 15 residues. The germline V gene has CDR1 LNHNV and CDR2 YYDKDF (reference sequence). As DNA, the CDR3 is TGTGCCACCAGCGTCAACCGGGACAGCTTCTATGGCTACACCTTC. Amino acid sequence: CATSVNRDSFYGYTF. The full variable domain, rest sourced from reference TRBV15 and TRBJ1-2, is DAMVIQNPRYQVTQFGKPVTLSCSQTLNHNVMYWYQQKSSQAPKLLFHYYDKDFNNEADTPDNFQSRRPNTSFCFLDIRSPGLGDTAMYLCATSVNRDSFYGYTFGSGTRLTVV.

The rearrangement uses TRBV7-2 and TRBJ2-5; D is perhaps TRBD1 (6 bases). CDR1 is SGHTA, CDR2 FQGNSA, per germline. V was clipped by 5 bases and J by 5 bases, with 9 bases between them. CDR3 length equals 12 residues. The CDR3 bases are TGTGCCAGCAGCCAGGGGATCGAGACCCAGTACTTC. This translates into CASSQGIETQYF. Variable domain in full (rest from reference TRBV7-2 and TRBJ2-5): GAGVSQSPSNKVTEKGKDVELRCDPISGHTALYWYRQSLGQGLEFLIYFQGNSAPDKSGLPSDRFSAERTGGSVSTLTIQRTQQEDSAVYLCASSQGIETQYFGPGTRLLVL.

The chain combines TRBV2 with TRBJ2-5; 14 bases are a match to TRBD2. CDR1 and CDR2 from the germline V gene are SNHLY and FYNNEI. The CDR3 spans 14 residues. J lost 4 bases, V lost 6 bases, and 1 base had no gene match. The CDR3 DNA is TGTGCCAGCAGGACTAGCGGGGGGGCAGAGACCCAGTACTTC. It yields the protein CASRTSGGAETQYF.